Presented here are 6 T cell receptor beta chains from one specimen sequenced in a study of CD8 T cells in Susac syndrome. The authors reverse transcribed roughly 0.5 to 1 ug RNA with random hexamers. TCRdb processed the immunoSEQ multiplex PCR reads anew with MiXCR; each CDR3 protein has one entry. Of around 300,000 distinct CDR3 sequences in the sample, approximately 85% were seen once. The sequenced sample was CD8+ T cells from PBMCs. These receptors came from a human donor with multiple sclerosis.

The V and J genes are TRBV7-3 and TRBJ2-3; TRBD2 aligns across 10 bases. The germline V gene encodes CDR1 SGHTA and CDR2 FQGTGA. The CDR3 runs to 15 residues. Trimming at V came to 5 bases and at J to 1 base, leaving 3 bases not matched to a gene. In DNA, the CDR3 is TGTGCCAGCAGCCCCGGGACTAGCGGCACAGATACGCAGTATTTT. Its translation is CASSPGTSGTDTQYF.

V gene TRBV5-1 combines with J gene TRBJ2-2, with D possibly matching TRBD2 (6 bases). CDR3 length: 16 amino acids. Germline assignment: CDR1 SGHRS and CDR2 YFSETQ. With 1 base removed from V and 0 bases from J, the gap between germline ends came to 10 bases. As DNA, the CDR3 is TGCGCCAGCAGCTTGTATGGGACTCCGAACACCGGGGAGCTGTTTTTT. Translated: CASSLYGTPNTGELFF.

V gene TRBV28 combines with J gene TRBJ2-2, with unresolved D. Deletions cut 3 bases from V and 0 bases from J, with 8 bases between. This CDR3 is 15 amino acids long. Germline V gene sequence: CDR1 MDHEN, CDR2 SYDVKM. The CDR3 nucleotides are TGTGCCAGCAGTTTCTTACAGACGAACACCGGGGAGCTGTTTTTT. Translated: CASSFLQTNTGELFF.

This rearrangement joins TRBV28 to TRBJ1-4; 10 nucleotides agree with TRBD1. The CDR3 is made up of 14 amino acids. Trimming took 5 bases from V and 7 from J; bases not matched to a gene: 4. Germline V lookup: CDR1 MDHEN, CDR2 SYDVKM. The DNA of the CDR3 is TGTGCCAGCAGTGAGGGACAGGGGCGTGAAAAACTGTTTTTT. Translating it yields CASSEGQGREKLFF.

About this clonotype itself: One end of the junction is discordant with germline, which a read error may explain. V usage is TRBV5-1 and J usage is TRBJ2-3; D ambiguous. This CDR3 region has 15 residues. The V gene's germline CDR1 is SGHRS and CDR2 YFSETQ. In DNA form, the CDR3 reads TGCGCCAGCAGCTTGGAGGGATCGTATGCAGATCCGCAGTATTTT. Translation: CASSLEGSYADPQYF.

This chain joins TRBV4-3 and TRBJ1-1; no reliable D call. The CDR3 covers 17 residues. Trimming removed 2 bases from V and 3 bases from J, with 19 bases in between. Germline CDR1 and CDR2: LGHNA and YSLEER. The CDR3 DNA reads TGCGCCAGCAGCCAATCTTTATCCCCGACCTATTACACTGAAGCTTTCTTT. This translates into CASSQSLSPTYYTEAFF.